This T cell receptor beta chain stems from a study of blood T cell repertoires in COVID-19. Study-level background: The study drew acute and convalescent COVID-19 samples from the United States, Italy and Spain. Sources were T cells, B-cell-depleted T cells, or PBMCs; the material itself was cDNA or gDNA.

The authors' processing: Reference gene primer amplification yielded estimated nucleated cell counts. Some clones are missing from TCRdb's copy, which holds only in-frame ones; the method was immunoSEQ multiplex PCR. For V, J and clone size, that table is used; D and trimming come from the DNA. The repertoire consists of tens of thousands of clones, with 88% occurring once and the leading ten covering 8.1%. This CDR3 is 14 amino acids long. Trimming removed 3 bases at V and 4 bases at J, with 11 bases between. The germline V gene has CDR1 KGHSH and CDR2 LQKENI. The V gene is TRBV18, the J gene TRBJ2-3; TRBD1 might be the D (5 bases). The clonotype comes from a woman in her 70s with acute or convalescent COVID-19. The specimen sequenced was peripheral blood. The CDR3 nucleotides read TGTGCCAGCTCACCGGGGCAGGGCCCAGATACGCAGTATTTT. Translating it yields CASSPGQGPDTQYF. The full variable domain, with the rest looked up from reference TRBV18 and TRBJ2-3, is NAGVMQNPRHLVRRRGQEARLRCSPMKGHSHVYWYRQLPEEGLKFMVYLQKENIIDESGMPKERFSAEFPKEGPSILRIQQVVRGDSAAYFCASSPGQGPDTQYFGPGTRLTVL.